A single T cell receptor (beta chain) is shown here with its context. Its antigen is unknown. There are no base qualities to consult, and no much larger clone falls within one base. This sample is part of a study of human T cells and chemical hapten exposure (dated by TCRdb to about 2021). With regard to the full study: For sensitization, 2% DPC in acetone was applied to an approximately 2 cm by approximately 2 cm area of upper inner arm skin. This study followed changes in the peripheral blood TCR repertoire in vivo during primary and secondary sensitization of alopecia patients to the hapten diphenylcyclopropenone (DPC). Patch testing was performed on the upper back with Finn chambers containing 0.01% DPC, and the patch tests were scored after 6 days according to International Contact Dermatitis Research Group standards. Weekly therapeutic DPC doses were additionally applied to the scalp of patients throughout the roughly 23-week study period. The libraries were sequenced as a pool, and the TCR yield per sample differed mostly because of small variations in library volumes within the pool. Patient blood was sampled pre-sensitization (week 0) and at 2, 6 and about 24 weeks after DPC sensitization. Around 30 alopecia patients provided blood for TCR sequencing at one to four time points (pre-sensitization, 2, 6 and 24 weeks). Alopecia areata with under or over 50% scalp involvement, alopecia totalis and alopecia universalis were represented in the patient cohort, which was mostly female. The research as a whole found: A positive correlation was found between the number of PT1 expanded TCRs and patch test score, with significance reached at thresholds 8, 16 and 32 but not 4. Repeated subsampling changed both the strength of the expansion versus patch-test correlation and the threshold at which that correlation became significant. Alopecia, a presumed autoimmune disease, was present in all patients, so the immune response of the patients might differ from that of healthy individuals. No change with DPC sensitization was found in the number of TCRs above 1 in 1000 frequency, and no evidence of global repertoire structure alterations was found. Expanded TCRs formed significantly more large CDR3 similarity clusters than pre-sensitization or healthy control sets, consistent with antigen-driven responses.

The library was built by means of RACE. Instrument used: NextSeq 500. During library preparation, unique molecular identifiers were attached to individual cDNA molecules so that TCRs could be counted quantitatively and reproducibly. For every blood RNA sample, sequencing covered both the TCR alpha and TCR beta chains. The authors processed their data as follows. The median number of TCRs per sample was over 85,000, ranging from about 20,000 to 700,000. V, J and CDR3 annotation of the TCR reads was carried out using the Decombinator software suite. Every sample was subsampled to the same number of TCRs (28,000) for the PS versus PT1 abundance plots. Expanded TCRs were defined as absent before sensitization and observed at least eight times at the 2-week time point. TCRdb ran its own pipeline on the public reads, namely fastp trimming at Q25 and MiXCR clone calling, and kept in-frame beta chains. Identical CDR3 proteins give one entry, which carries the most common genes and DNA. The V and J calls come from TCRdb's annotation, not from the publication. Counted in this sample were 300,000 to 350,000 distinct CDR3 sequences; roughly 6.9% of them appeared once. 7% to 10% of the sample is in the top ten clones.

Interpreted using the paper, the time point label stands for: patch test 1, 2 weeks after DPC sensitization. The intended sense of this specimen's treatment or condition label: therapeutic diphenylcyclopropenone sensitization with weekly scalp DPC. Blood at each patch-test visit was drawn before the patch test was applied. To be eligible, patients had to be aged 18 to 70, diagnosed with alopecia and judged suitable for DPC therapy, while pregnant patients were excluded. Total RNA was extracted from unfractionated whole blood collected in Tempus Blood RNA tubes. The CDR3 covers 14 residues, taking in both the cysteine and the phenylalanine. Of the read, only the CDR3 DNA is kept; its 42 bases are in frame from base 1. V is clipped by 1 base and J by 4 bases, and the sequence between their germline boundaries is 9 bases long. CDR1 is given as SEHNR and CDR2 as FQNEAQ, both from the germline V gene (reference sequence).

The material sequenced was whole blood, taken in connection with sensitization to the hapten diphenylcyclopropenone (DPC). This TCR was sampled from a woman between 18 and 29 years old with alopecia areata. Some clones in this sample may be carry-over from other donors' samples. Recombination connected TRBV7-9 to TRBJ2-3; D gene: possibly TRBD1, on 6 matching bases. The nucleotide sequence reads TGTGCCAGCAGCTTAGTAGGGGGTTCAGATACGCAGTATTTT. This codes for CASSLVGGSDTQYF. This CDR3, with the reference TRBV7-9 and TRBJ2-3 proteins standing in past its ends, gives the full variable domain DTGVSQNPRHKITKRGQNVTFRCDPISEHNRLYWYRQTLGQGPEFLTYFQNEAQLEKSRLLSDRFSAERPKGSFSTLEIQRTEQGDSAMYLCASSLVGGSDTQYFGPGTRLTVL.